Listed below are T cell receptor beta chains from one sample, sequenced in a study of T cell responses to AZD1222 COVID-19 vaccine. TCRdb's table, derived via immunoSEQ multiplex PCR, lists solely in-frame clones and lacks some. The table includes over 95,000 clones, approximately 88% detected once. Material: peripheral blood, obtained 28 days after the second AZD1222 dose. The receptors stem from an adult who received the AZD1222 COVID-19 vaccine. Each CDR3 is given with its conserved first and last residue. A D gene is named only where the DNA matches it firmly. The size field is filled for only some rows; it gives once, few, many or a size class.

clone_size	v_call	j_call	d_call	cdr3_length	cdr3_nt	cdr3_aa
once	TRBV28	TRBJ1-2	NA	12	TGTGCCAGCAGTTCTGGGGGGCATGGCTACACCTTC	CASSSGGHGYTF
NA	TRBV6-2/TRBV6-3	TRBJ1-5	NA	14	TGTGCCAGCAGTTACACCACAGGACTCCCGCCCCAGCATTTT	CASSYTTGLPPQHF
NA	TRBV6-1	TRBJ2-5	NA	13	TGTGCCAGCAGTGAAAGGGTCACAGAGACCCAGTACTTC	CASSERVTETQYF
NA	TRBV5-4	TRBJ1-2	NA	15	TGTGCCAGCAGCTTGGAAGGGAGAGAATCCTATGGCTACACCTTC	CASSLEGRESYGYTF
NA	TRBV4-1	TRBJ2-1	NA	11	TGCGCCACAAAGTGGGGGAATGAGCAGTTCTTC	CATKWGNEQFF
once	TRBV6-5	TRBJ2-1	TRBD2	15	TGTGCCAGCAGTTACGGGACTAGCGGGTTGAGTGAGCAGTTCTTC	CASSYGTSGLSEQFF
NA	TRBV4-3	TRBJ1-1	TRBD1	16	TGCGCCAGCAGCCAAGGGTTAGGGGGCCTGGGCACTGAAGCTTTCTTT	CASSQGLGGLGTEAFF
once	TRBV7-2	TRBJ1-6	NA	15	TGTGCCAGCAGCTTACACGGGGGGGCTAATTCACCCCTCCACTTT	CASSLHGGANSPLHF
NA	TRBV19	TRBJ1-2	NA	11	TGTGCCAGTCTTGAGGGAGTTTCCCACACCTTC	CASLEGVSHTF
NA	TRBV6-5	TRBJ1-6	NA	13	TGTGCCAGCACGGACAGATTTAATTCACCCCTCCACTTT	CASTDRFNSPLHF
once	TRBV6-6	TRBJ1-3	NA	14	TGTGCCAGCAGTACGCACCAGGCTGGAAACACCATATATTTT	CASSTHQAGNTIYF
NA	TRBV2	TRBJ1-4	NA	14	TGTGCCAGCAGTGAGATCGGGGCCGGTGAAAAACTGTTTTTT	CASSEIGAGEKLFF
NA	TRBV3-1/TRBV3-2	TRBJ2-2	NA	12	TGTGCCAGCAATACTAGGGTTGGGGAGCTGTTTTTT	CASNTRVGELFF
NA	TRBV19	TRBJ2-3	NA	16	TGTGCCAGTAGTTCCCCGGATAGGGCTAGCACAGATACGCAGTATTTT	CASSSPDRASTDTQYF
once	TRBV21-1	TRBJ1-3	NA	16	TGTGCCAGCAGCAGGCGGACGGAGAAGCCTGGAAACACCATATATTTT	CASSRRTEKPGNTIYF
NA	TRBV19	TRBJ2-7	NA	15	TGTGCCAGTAGTATAAACGGGCCGAATTCCTACGAGCAGTACTTC	CASSINGPNSYEQYF
NA	TRBV4-1	TRBJ2-3	TRBD1	13	TGCGCCAGCAGCCAAGCACAGGGGGATACGCAGTATTTT	CASSQAQGDTQYF
NA	TRBV6-5	TRBJ2-5	NA	16	TGTGCCAGCAGTTACTCCTCAAGGTTGGGCGTAGAGACCCAGTACTTC	CASSYSSRLGVETQYF
NA	TRBV4-3	TRBJ1-5	NA	15	TGCGCCAGCAGCCCCGCGGCCCAGGGCAATCAGCCCCAGCATTTT	CASSPAAQGNQPQHF
NA	TRBV11-3	TRBJ1-5	NA	13	TGTGCCAGCAGGGGATATAGCAATCAGCCCCAGCATTTT	CASRGYSNQPQHF
NA	TRBV28	TRBJ1-2	TRBD1	15	TGTGCCAGCAGTCCACGGGACAGGGGGGACTATGGCTACACCTTC	CASSPRDRGDYGYTF
NA	TRBV15	TRBJ2-5	TRBD2	16	TGTGCCACCAGCAGAGTACTAGCGGGGGGGCTGGAGACCCAGTACTTC	CATSRVLAGGLETQYF
NA	TRBV9	TRBJ1-2	NA	13	TGTGCCAGCAGCGTCACAGAGCACTATGGCTACACCTTC	CASSVTEHYGYTF
NA	TRBV6-2/TRBV6-3	TRBJ1-3	NA	17	TGTGCCAGCAGTTACCTACCCGACTCGAGCTCTGGAAACACCATATATTTT	CASSYLPDSSSGNTIYF
NA	TRBV7-2	TRBJ2-3	TRBD2	16	TGTGCCAGCAGCTCCACTAGCGGCTATGTCACAGATACGCAGTATTTT	CASSSTSGYVTDTQYF
NA	TRBV6-1	TRBJ1-6	NA	15	TGTGCCAGCAGTGATGGGGGAGCCTATAATTCACCCCTCCACTTT	CASSDGGAYNSPLHF
NA	TRBV11-1	TRBJ2-4	TRBD1	14	TGTGCCAGCAGCGGAGGGGGACAGGTGAACATTCAGTACTTC	CASSGGGQVNIQYF
NA	TRBV4-3	TRBJ2-7	TRBD2	16	TGCGCCAGCAGCCTCAGCCCGACCGGGGGGGTATACGAGCAGTACTTC	CASSLSPTGGVYEQYF
NA	TRBV4-3	TRBJ2-3	TRBD2	18	TGCGCCAGCAGCCAAGCCTTAGCTCTAGCGGGGGGGCCAGATACGCAGTATTTT	CASSQALALAGGPDTQYF
NA	TRBV5-1	TRBJ1-1	TRBD1	12	TGCGCCAGCAGCACGGACAGGGGTGAAGCTTTCTTT	CASSTDRGEAFF
NA	TRBV4-2	TRBJ2-2	NA	14	TGTGCCAGCAGCCAACTAGGGAACACCGGGGAGCTGTTTTTT	CASSQLGNTGELFF
few	TRBV7-6	TRBJ1-3	NA	16	TGTGCCAGCAGCAGTTGGGACGGCAGCTCTGGAAACACCATATATTTT	CASSSWDGSSGNTIYF
NA	TRBV6-6	TRBJ2-5	TRBD2	14	TGTGCCAGCAGACCCGGGGGGGGCCAAGAGACCCAGTACTTC	CASRPGGGQETQYF
NA	TRBV7-3	TRBJ2-7	NA	13	TGTGCCAGCAGTCCCTCTCCTAGCGACGAGCAGTACTTC	CASSPSPSDEQYF
NA	TRBV7-9	TRBJ2-5	NA	13	TGTGCCAGCAGCTTCCCGCCACAAGAGACCCAGTACTTC	CASSFPPQETQYF
NA	TRBV10-1	TRBJ1-2	NA	16	TGCGCCAGCAGGACCCCGGATCGGGGGGGGATCTATGGCTACACCTTC	CASRTPDRGGIYGYTF
NA	TRBV6-1	TRBJ1-5	NA	14	TGTGCCAGCAGTGAAGCCGGGTTTGATGGGTCCCAGCATTTT	CASSEAGFDGSQHF
NA	TRBV4-1	TRBJ1-1	NA	14	TGCGCCAGCAGCTATTCAGCAGGGCGAACTGAAGCTTTCTTT	CASSYSAGRTEAFF
NA	TRBV9	TRBJ2-3	TRBD2	15	TGTGCCAGCAGCGTAGTAGCGGGGGGCACAGATACGCAGTATTTT	CASSVVAGGTDTQYF
NA	TRBV6-5	TRBJ1-6	NA	14	TGTGCCAGCACAAACGCGGGGTCTAATTCACCCCTCCACTTT	CASTNAGSNSPLHF
NA	TRBV28	TRBJ2-1	TRBD1	15	TGTGCCAGCAGTTCCACAGGGGTACCCTACAATGAGCAGTTCTTC	CASSSTGVPYNEQFF
NA	TRBV6-2/TRBV6-3	TRBJ1-5	NA	14	TGTGCCAGCTGCCTTGGGGCTAGCAATCAGCCCCAGCATTTT	CASCLGASNQPQHF
NA	TRBV10-1	TRBJ2-7	TRBD2	19	TGCGCCAGCAGTGAGGGATTCTTCGGGCTAGCGGGCGACTCCTACGAGCAGTACTTC	CASSEGFFGLAGDSYEQYF
NA	TRBV5-6	TRBJ2-7	NA	12	TGTGCCAGCGGGACGGGAAATATCGAGCAGTACTTC	CASGTGNIEQYF
NA	TRBV2	TRBJ1-4	NA	15	TGTGCCAGCAGTGCCCGGGGGGGGAGTAATGAAAAACTGTTTTTT	CASSARGGSNEKLFF